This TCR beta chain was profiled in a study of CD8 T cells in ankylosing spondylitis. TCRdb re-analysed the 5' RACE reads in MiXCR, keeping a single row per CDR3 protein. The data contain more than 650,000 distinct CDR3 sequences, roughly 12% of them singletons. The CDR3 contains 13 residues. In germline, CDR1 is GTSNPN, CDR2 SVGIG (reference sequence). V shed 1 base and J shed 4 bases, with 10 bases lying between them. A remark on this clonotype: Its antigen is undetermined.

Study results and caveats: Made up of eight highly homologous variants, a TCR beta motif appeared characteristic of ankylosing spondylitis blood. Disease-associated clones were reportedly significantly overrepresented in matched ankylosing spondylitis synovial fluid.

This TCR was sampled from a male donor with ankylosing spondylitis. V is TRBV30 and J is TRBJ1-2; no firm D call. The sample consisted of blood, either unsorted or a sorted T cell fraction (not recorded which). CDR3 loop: CAWSGRRIYGYTF. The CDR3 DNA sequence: TGTGCCTGGAGTGGAAGGCGGATCTATGGCTACACCTTC.